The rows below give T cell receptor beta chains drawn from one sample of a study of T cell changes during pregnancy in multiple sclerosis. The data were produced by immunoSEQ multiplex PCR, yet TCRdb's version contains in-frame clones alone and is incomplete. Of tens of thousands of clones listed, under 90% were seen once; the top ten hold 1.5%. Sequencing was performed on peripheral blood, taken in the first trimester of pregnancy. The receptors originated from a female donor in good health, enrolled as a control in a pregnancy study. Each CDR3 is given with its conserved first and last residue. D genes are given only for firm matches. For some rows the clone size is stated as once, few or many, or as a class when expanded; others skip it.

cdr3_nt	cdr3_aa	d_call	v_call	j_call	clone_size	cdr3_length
TGTGCCAGCACCCGAGGGTCAGGCAATGAGCAGTTCTTC	CASTRGSGNEQFF	NA	TRBV6-1	TRBJ2-1	NA	13
TGTGCCAGCAGTCTCCAGGGGAACACTGAAGCTTTCTTT	CASSLQGNTEAFF	NA	TRBV28	TRBJ1-1	NA	13
TGTGCCTGGAGGTTGTGGCAGGGCACCGGGGAGCTGTTTTTT	CAWRLWQGTGELFF	NA	TRBV30	TRBJ2-2	NA	14
TGTGCCAGCAGCCACCCCCTAGACGATGAGCAGTTCTTC	CASSHPLDDEQFF	NA	TRBV7-9	TRBJ2-1	NA	13
TGTGCCAGCAGTGATGGCAGGATCACCGGGGAGCTGTTTTTT	CASSDGRITGELFF	NA	TRBV6-1	TRBJ2-2	once	14
TGTGCCAGTACCAAGACTCGCGCGGGGTACAATGAGCAGTTCTTC	CASTKTRAGYNEQFF	NA	TRBV19	TRBJ2-1	once	15
TGTGCCTGGAGTGCAGGATCTGGAAACACCATATATTTT	CAWSAGSGNTIYF	NA	TRBV30	TRBJ1-3	NA	13
TGTGCCAGCAGTTTCGGGAGTAACTATGGCTACACCTTC	CASSFGSNYGYTF	NA	TRBV27	TRBJ1-2	NA	13
TGTGCCAGTAGTACGGCAGGGGGCCTTGTGCCCCAGCATTTT	CASSTAGGLVPQHF	TRBD1	TRBV19	TRBJ1-5	NA	14
TGTGCCAGCAGCTTAGGCACAGGGACAGAGCAGTTCTTC	CASSLGTGTEQFF	NA	TRBV7-2	TRBJ2-1	NA	13
TGTGCCAGCAGCCCCGGTCGCGGGCCTAGCTCCTACAATGAGCAGTTCTTC	CASSPGRGPSSYNEQFF	NA	TRBV5-6	TRBJ2-1	NA	17
TGTGCCACCAGCAAGTCGGCAGGGGTGTTGCAAGAGACCCAGTACTTC	CATSKSAGVLQETQYF	NA	TRBV15	TRBJ2-5	NA	16
TGTGCCAGCAACGACCCCAGCGGGACTAGCGGGAGACGGACCGGGGAGCTGTTTTTT	CASNDPSGTSGRRTGELFF	TRBD2	TRBV5-8	TRBJ2-2	NA	19
TGTGCCAGCAGCGCCGAGGGACAGGTCGCCACAGATACGCAGTATTTT	CASSAEGQVATDTQYF	TRBD1	TRBV9	TRBJ2-3	NA	16